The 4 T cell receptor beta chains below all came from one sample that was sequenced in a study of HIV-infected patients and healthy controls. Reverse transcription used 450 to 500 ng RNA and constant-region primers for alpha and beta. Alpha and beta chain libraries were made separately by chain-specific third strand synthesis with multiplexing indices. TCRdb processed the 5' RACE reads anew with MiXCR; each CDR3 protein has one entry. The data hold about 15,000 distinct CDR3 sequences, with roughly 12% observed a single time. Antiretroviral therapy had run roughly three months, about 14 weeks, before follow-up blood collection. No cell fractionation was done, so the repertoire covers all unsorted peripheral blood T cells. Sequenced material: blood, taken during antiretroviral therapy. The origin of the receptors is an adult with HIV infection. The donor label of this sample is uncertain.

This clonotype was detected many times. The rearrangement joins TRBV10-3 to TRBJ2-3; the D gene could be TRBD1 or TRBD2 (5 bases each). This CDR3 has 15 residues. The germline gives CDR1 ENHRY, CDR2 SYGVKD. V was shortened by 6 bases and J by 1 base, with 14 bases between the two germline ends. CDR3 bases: TGTGCCATCAGGGATCGGGACGGACGCACAGATACGCAGTATTTT. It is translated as CAIRDRDGRTDTQYF.

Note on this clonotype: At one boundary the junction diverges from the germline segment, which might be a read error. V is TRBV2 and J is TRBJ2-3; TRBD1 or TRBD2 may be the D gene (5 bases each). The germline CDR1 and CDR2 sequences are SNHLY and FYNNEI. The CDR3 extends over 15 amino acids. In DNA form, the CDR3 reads TGTGCCAGCAGCCGACTCCGGGACGGCACTGATACGCAGTATTTT. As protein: CASSRLRDGTDTQYF.

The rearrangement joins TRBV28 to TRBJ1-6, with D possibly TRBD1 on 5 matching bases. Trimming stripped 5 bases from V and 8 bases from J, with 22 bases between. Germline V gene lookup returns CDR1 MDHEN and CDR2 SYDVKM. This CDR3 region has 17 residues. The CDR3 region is CASSQHARGVMYSPLHF. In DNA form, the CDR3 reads TGTGCCAGCAGTCAACACGCCCGGGGGGTGATGTATTCACCCCTCCACTTT. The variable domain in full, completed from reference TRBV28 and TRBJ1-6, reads DVKVTQSSRYLVKRTGEKVFLECVQDMDHENMFWYRQDPGLGLRLIYFSYDVKMKEKGDIPEGYSVSREKKERFSLILESASTNQTSMYLCASSQHARGVMYSPLHFGNGTRLTVT.

CDR3 residues: CASSLPGGQGAFGANVLTF. The DNA of the CDR3 is TGTGCCAGCAGCCTACCTGGGGGCCAGGGTGCCTTTGGGGCCAACGTCCTGACTTTC. V is TRBV7-9 and J is TRBJ2-6; TRBD1 might be the D (6 bases). The V and J ends lost 5 bases and 3 bases respectively, with 23 bases between them. The CDR3 spans 19 residues. CDR1 and CDR2 (germline): SEHNR, FQNEAQ (reference sequence).